The 20 T cell receptor beta chains below were found in one sample sequenced in a study of cytomegalovirus exposure and HLA in healthy donors. The PCR ran on 60 Vbeta and 13 Jbeta primers. Using immunoSEQ multiplex PCR, the repertoire was profiled, and TCRdb retains in-frame clones only, with some absent. The data show some 120,000 clones, 80% seen once. Sequencing was performed on PBMCs. These receptors were collected from a man aged 25-40 years in good health and CMV-seronegative.

The CDR3 nucleotides read TGTGCTAGTGGTTTGGTAACAGGCCGGGGGAACTATGGCTACACCTTC. Translating it yields CASGLVTGRGNYGYTF. The rearrangement links TRBV12-5 to TRBJ1-2; D may be TRBD1 (5 bases). V shed 0 bases and J shed 2 bases, with 13 bases lying between them. Germline values: CDR1 LGHNT, CDR2 FRNRAP. This CDR3 is 16 amino acids long.

The chain is built from TRBV6-6 and TRBJ1-2; 7 bases are shared with TRBD1. The V gene end was trimmed by 6 bases and the J gene end by 4 bases; junction bases not matched to a gene: 5. The CDR3 length is 13 residues. The germline CDR1 and CDR2 sequences are MNHNY and SVGAGI (reference sequence). CDR3 nucleotides: TGTGCCAGCAGCCTCGACAGGGCCTATGGCTACACCTTC. The encoded protein is CASSLDRAYGYTF.

With regard to this clone: The junction departs from germline at one end; a sequencing error may be responsible. This sample also contains other DNA sequences that code for the same CDR3. The V call is TRBV7-9, the J call TRBJ2-7; TRBD1 matches 9 bases. The germline V gene encodes CDR1 SEHNR and CDR2 FQNEAQ (reference sequence). The CDR3 loop spans 14 amino acids. CDR3 nucleotide sequence: TGTGCCAGCAGCGCCGGGACAGGGTCCGGCGAGCAGTACTTT. Its translation is CASSAGTGSGEQYF.

This clone was detected a few times. The V and J genes are TRBV5-1 and TRBJ2-5; 7 nucleotides match TRBD2. Losses at the gene ends were 2 bases for V and 5 bases for J; bases not matched to a gene: 6. The CDR3 extends over 14 amino acids. Germline assignment: CDR1 SGHRS and CDR2 YFSETQ. The CDR3 sequence: CASSFGLGGETQYF. CDR3 DNA: TGCGCCAGCAGCTTTGGTCTGGGGGGGGAGACCCAGTACTTC.

V gene TRBV5-4 combines with J gene TRBJ1-2; D gene ambiguous. V lost 4 bases, J lost 10 bases, and 11 bases lay in between. Germline-derived CDR1 and CDR2 are SGHNT and YYREEE (reference sequence). The CDR3 length is 11 residues. The CDR3 loop reads CASSSYGDYTF. The CDR3 nucleotides read TGTGCCAGCAGCAGCTATGGTGACTACACCTTC.

The V and J genes are TRBV11-3 and TRBJ1-1; D unresolved. V was pared by 1 base and J by 4 bases, with 7 bases between. CDR1 and CDR2 (germline): SGHNT, YENEEA. The CDR3 sequence is 13 residues long. The CDR3 nucleotides are TGTGCCAGCAGCTTAGCGTCGGTCACTGAAGCTTTCTTT. Amino acids: CASSLASVTEAFF.

V gene TRBV5-4 combines with J gene TRBJ2-5, with 11 bases identical to TRBD2. The V and J ends lost 0 bases and 4 bases, in that order; junction bases with no gene match: 14. Germline values: CDR1 SGHNT, CDR2 YYREEE (reference sequence). The CDR3 has 19 residues. The CDR3 DNA reads as TGTGCCAGCAGCTTGGATCAAGTTGTCACTAGCGGGAGTTTAGAGACCCAGTACTTC. Residues: CASSLDQVVTSGSLETQYF.

The chain couples TRBV11-3 to TRBJ1-5, with TRBD1 matching over 8 bases. This CDR3 spans 13 amino acids. The germline V gene has CDR1 SGHNT and CDR2 YENEEA. Trimming took 3 bases from V and 5 from J; bases not matched to a gene: 0. The CDR3 DNA reads as TGTGCCAGCAGCTTGGACAGGGATCAGCCCCAGCATTTT. Protein: CASSLDRDQPQHF.

This clone turned up a few times. This CDR3 is also generated by other DNA sequences in the sample. The chain couples TRBV5-6 to TRBJ1-3, with D hard to call. The germline gives CDR1 SGHDT, CDR2 YYEEEE. Trimming left V 1 base short and J 2 bases short, with 7 bases between. This CDR3 is built from 14 residues. The CDR3 loop is CASSLRGTGNTIYF. In DNA form, the CDR3 reads TGTGCCAGCAGCTTGCGAGGGACTGGAAACACCATATATTTT.

This chain uses TRBV28 with TRBJ2-3; 10 bases align to TRBD2. Germline CDR1 reads MDHEN; CDR2 reads SYDVKM. This CDR3 has 15 residues. J lost 6 bases, V lost 2 bases, and 5 bases had no gene match. CDR3 protein: CASSLGLAEGDTQYF. DNA of the CDR3: TGTGCCAGCAGTTTAGGACTAGCGGAGGGGGATACGCAGTATTTT.

This rearrangement joins TRBV9 to TRBJ1-1; the D gene is possibly TRBD1 (5 bases). The V end was cut by 3 bases, the J end by 6 bases, with 12 bases between. The germline V gene has CDR1 SGDLS and CDR2 YYNGEE. The CDR3 consists of 13 residues. The CDR3 coding sequence is TGTGCCAGCAGCGGTCAGGGTCAGTCTGAAGCTTTCTTT. It codes for CASSGQGQSEAFF.

V usage is TRBV10-3 and J usage is TRBJ2-1; the D is unclear. Trimming took 3 bases from V and 6 from J, leaving 6 bases between them. The germline gives CDR1 ENHRY, CDR2 SYGVKD. There are 12 residues in the CDR3. CDR3 in DNA: TGTGCCATCAGTGATGGCGGCAATGAGCAGTTCTTC. As protein: CAISDGGNEQFF.

The CDR3 here is CASSEQEGPNEQFF. CDR3 sequence (DNA): TGTGCCAGCAGTGAACAGGAGGGCCCCAATGAGCAGTTCTTC. This chain uses TRBV6-4 with TRBJ2-1; a weak D match, TRBD2 (6 bases). In germline, CDR1 is MRHNA, CDR2 SNTAGT. The CDR3 contains 14 residues. Trimming removed 3 bases at V and 6 bases at J, with 12 bases between.

In this sample, this clone turned up a few times. V gene TRBV5-1 combines with J gene TRBJ2-7, with 15 bases lining up with TRBD2. Germline CDR1 is SGHRS and CDR2 is YFSETQ. With 3 bases clipped from V and 4 bases from J, the junction kept 2 bases outside the gene matches. The CDR3 totals 15 residues. The CDR3 DNA reads as TGCGCCAGCAGCTCGGGACTAGCGGGAGGATACGAGCAGTACTTC. The encoded protein is CASSSGLAGGYEQYF.

The chain carries TRBV5-1 and TRBJ2-7, with TRBD1 identical over 9 bases. The CDR3 consists of 15 residues. V trimming: 2 bases; J trimming: 6 bases; junction bases outside the gene matches: 9. CDR1 and CDR2 from the germline V gene are SGHRS and YFSETQ. Written as DNA, the CDR3 is TGCGCCAGCAGCTTATTACAGGGGGCTGGTCTCGAGCAGTACTTC. It translates to CASSLLQGAGLEQYF.

This clone was counted a single time. This sequence joins TRBV28 and TRBJ1-5; D not resolved. Germline assignment: CDR1 MDHEN and CDR2 SYDVKM. This CDR3 comprises 12 residues. The germline V and J ends were trimmed by 7 bases and 6 bases, with 10 bases remaining between them. CDR3 residues: CASIEGSQPQHF. The DNA for the CDR3 is TGTGCCAGCATAGAGGGAAGTCAGCCCCAGCATTTT.

The chain joins TRBV5-4 to TRBJ2-7, with D tentatively TRBD1 (5 bases). Trimming cost V 6 bases and J 0 bases, with 10 bases left between them. The CDR3 extends over 13 amino acids. Germline CDR1 SGHNT, CDR2 YYREEE (reference sequence). DNA for the CDR3: TGTGCCAGCACCTCAGGGATCTCCTACGAGCAGTACTTC. It yields the protein CASTSGISYEQYF.

This clone was counted a few times. The chain recombines TRBV5-1 with TRBJ2-7, with 8 nucleotides matching TRBD1. Germline V CDR1 and CDR2: SGHRS, YFSETQ. The length of the CDR3 is 13 residues. V lost 6 bases to trimming and J lost 2 bases; unmatched junction nucleotides: 4. The CDR3 reads CASTRQGTYEQYF. The CDR3 DNA is TGCGCCAGCACCCGACAGGGGACCTACGAGCAGTACTTC.

The chain joins TRBV28 to TRBJ2-7; D ambiguous. The germline CDR1 and CDR2 sequences are MDHEN and SYDVKM. This CDR3 has 13 amino acids. The V and J ends lost 7 bases and 0 bases respectively, with 10 bases between them. This CDR3 reads CASTDLDSYEQYF. The CDR3 DNA sequence: TGTGCCAGCACCGACCTAGACTCCTACGAGCAGTACTTC.

This clone was observed a few times. The chain carries TRBV7-9 and TRBJ2-1; D may be TRBD2 (5 bases). Germline V CDR1 and CDR2: SEHNR, FQNEAQ (reference sequence). V was clipped by 7 bases and J by 2 bases, with 12 bases between them. The CDR3 is 14 residues long. As DNA, the CDR3 is TGTGCCAGCAATTCGGGGTTACCCTACAATGAGCAGTTCTTC. Protein sequence: CASNSGLPYNEQFF.